The 29 T cell receptor beta chains below come from one sample, sequenced in a study of glioma-infiltrating T cells after dendritic cell vaccination listed by TCRdb under 2016. What the time point label conveys for this sample: after dendritic cell vaccination, including at tumor progression/relapse. Libraries were prepared through the immunoSEQ multiplex PCR assay. What TCRdb holds here is the immuneACCESS table cut down to in-frame rearrangements. Part of the clones is not present; checked against another copy, under half of the missing clones reflect an unresolved V gene, and the others are unexplained. A total of more than 45,000 clones appear in this sample, about four fifths of them only once. Jointly, the top ten make up around a sixth of the sample. This specimen consisted of blood, obtained after dendritic cell vaccination. These receptors were collected from a human donor with glioblastoma.

This rearrangement joins TRBV21-1 to TRBJ1-1; the listed D gene, TRBD1, was not tested against the DNA. TRBV21-1 is a documented pseudogene. This CDR3 spans 16 amino acids. The CDR3 here is CASSKLETGYGTEAFF. In DNA form, the CDR3 reads TGTGCCAGCAGCAAATTGGAGACAGGGTATGGCACTGAAGCTTTCTTT.

CDR3 nucleotide sequence: TGTGCCAGCTCACGGGACAGAGCAGAGACCCAGTACTTC. Protein product: CASSRDRAETQYF. The V gene is TRBV18, the J gene TRBJ2-5; 7 nucleotides agree with TRBD1. Per germline, CDR1 KGHSH and CDR2 LQKENI. The J segment lost 4 bases and the V segment lost 4 bases, leaving 3 bases of the junction unmatched. The CDR3 has 13 residues.

This chain links TRBV5-4 with TRBJ2-7, with a possible D match to TRBD1 (6 bases). CDR1 SGHNT and CDR2 YYREEE come from the germline V gene (reference sequence). This CDR3 has 14 amino acids. Trimming pared 4 bases from V and 4 bases from J, leaving 15 bases between. CDR3 sequence reads: CASSEQGTIYEQYF. The CDR3 nucleotides are TGTGCCAGCAGCGAGCAGGGGACGATATACGAGCAGTACTTC.

The rearrangement joins TRBV5-4 to TRBJ2-1, with 9 bases aligning to TRBD1. With 2 bases clipped from V and 7 bases from J, the junction kept 4 bases outside the gene matches. This CDR3 is 14 amino acids long. Germline V gives CDR1 SGHNT, CDR2 YYREEE (reference sequence). The CDR3 DNA follows: TGTGCCAGCAGCTTCGGACAGGGGAGGAATGAGCAGTTCTTC. Translation gives CASSFGQGRNEQFF. The whole variable domain, remainder taken from reference TRBV5-4 and TRBJ2-1, is ETGVTQSPTHLIKTRGQQVTLRCSSQSGHNTVSWYQQALGQGPQFIFQYYREEENGRGNFPPRFSGLQFPNYSSELNVNALELDDSALYLCASSFGQGRNEQFFGPGTRLTVL.

This chain links TRBV7-2 with TRBJ1-4; D call uncertain. The CDR3 consists of 13 residues. The V end lost 2 bases, the J end lost 10 bases, and 11 bases lay between the germline ends. Germline V CDR1 and CDR2: SGHTA, FQGNSA. CDR3 coding DNA: TGTGCCAGCAGCTTATCCGGGATTGGAAAACTGTTTTTT. This gives the protein CASSLSGIGKLFF.

The chain uses TRBV5-4 and TRBJ2-5, with D maybe TRBD1 (7 bases). The CDR3 sequence is 14 residues long. V was pared by 4 bases and J by 5 bases, with 15 bases between. CDR1 and CDR2 from the germline V gene are SGHNT and YYREEE (reference sequence). The CDR3 nucleotides read TGTGCCAGCAGCCCAGGGGGGTCGTCGGAGACCCAGTACTTC. Its translation is CASSPGGSSETQYF.

The chain recombines TRBV5-1 with TRBJ1-4; possibly TRBD1 for D (6 bases). This CDR3 has 14 amino acids. V was pared by 1 base and J by 8 bases, with 12 bases between. Looked up from germline, CDR1 is SGHRS and CDR2 is YFSETQ. CDR3 protein: CASSLSGEDEKLFF. The CDR3 DNA reads as TGCGCCAGCAGCTTGTCAGGGGAAGACGAAAAACTGTTTTTT.

V gene TRBV5-4 combines with J gene TRBJ2-7; 8 bases are a match to TRBD2. With 2 bases clipped from V and 5 bases from J, the junction kept 9 bases outside the gene matches. Germline V gene data show CDR1 as SGHNT and CDR2 as YYREEE (reference sequence). The CDR3 length is 15 residues. The CDR3: CASSFRGGRRHEQYF. CDR3 nucleotide sequence: TGTGCCAGCAGCTTCCGGGGGGGACGCCGCCACGAGCAGTACTTC. Together with reference TRBV5-4 and TRBJ2-7, the CDR3 gives the full variable domain: ETGVTQSPTHLIKTRGQQVTLRCSSQSGHNTVSWYQQALGQGPQFIFQYYREEENGRGNFPPRFSGLQFPNYSSELNVNALELDDSALYLCASSFRGGRRHEQYFGPGTRLTVT.

The V call is TRBV19, the J call TRBJ2-3; 7 positions agree with TRBD1. CDR3 length equals 17 residues. The V gene end was trimmed by 1 base and the J gene end by 7 bases; junction bases not matched to a gene: 14. The germline V gene encodes CDR1 LNHDA and CDR2 SQIVND (reference sequence). Here the CDR3 reads CASSIGGTVRQSNTQYF. The DNA for the CDR3 is TGTGCCAGTAGTATAGGGGGGACAGTGAGGCAAAGTAATACGCAGTATTTT.

This clone was seen only a few times. V gene TRBV14 combines with J gene TRBJ1-6; D not resolved. The CDR3 is made up of 15 amino acids. Germline loops: CDR1 SGHDN, CDR2 FVKESK. V lost 2 bases, J lost 2 bases, and 7 bases lay in between. The CDR3 loop reads CASSQHRTYNSPLHF. The CDR3 DNA reads as TGTGCCAGCAGCCAACACAGAACCTATAATTCACCCCTCCACTTT.

The V and J genes are TRBV28 and TRBJ1-2, with 7 bases lining up with TRBD1. Germline CDR1 and CDR2: MDHEN and SYDVKM. This CDR3 contains 12 residues. The V and J ends lost 8 bases and 4 bases, in that order; junction bases with no gene match: 4. In DNA form, the CDR3 reads TGTGCCAGCGCCGGACAGGCCTATGGCTACACCTTC. Translation gives CASAGQAYGYTF.

This rearrangement joins TRBV2 to TRBJ1-4; tentative D call: TRBD1 (5 bases). The CDR3 has 14 residues. Germline V gene sequence: CDR1 SNHLY, CDR2 FYNNEI. Trimming took 5 bases from V and 1 from J, leaving 8 bases between them. The CDR3 nucleotides are TGTGCCAGCAGTTGGCAGGGAACTAATGAAAAACTGTTTTTT. The encoded protein is CASSWQGTNEKLFF.

The V call is TRBV15, the J call TRBJ1-2, with unresolved D. Germline CDR1 and CDR2: LNHNV and YYDKDF (reference sequence). The CDR3 is 14 amino acids. V was trimmed by 3 bases and J by 4 bases, leaving 12 bases between them. This CDR3 reads CATSSGVSLYGYTF. The CDR3 nucleotides read TGTGCCACCAGCAGCGGGGTATCCCTCTATGGCTACACCTTC.

The chain couples TRBV19 to TRBJ2-3; a weak D match, TRBD1 (6 bases). Trimming removed 5 bases from V and 0 bases from J, with 15 bases in between. CDR3 size: 16 residues. Germline V CDR1 and CDR2: LNHDA, SQIVND (reference sequence). CDR3 sequence (DNA): TGTGCCAGTAGTGCATGGACAGATCAGAGCACAGATACGCAGTATTTT. This encodes CASSAWTDQSTDTQYF.

The chain is built from TRBV20-1 and TRBJ2-1; D might be TRBD1 (5 bases). CDR3 size: 11 residues. V lost 2 bases to trimming and J lost 12 bases, with 11 bases between them. CDR1 DFQATT and CDR2 SNEGSKA come from the germline V gene (reference sequence). CDR3 in DNA: TGCAGTGCTAGATTTTTGCAGGGGCAGTTCTTC. As protein: CSARFLQGQFF.

CDR3 sequence reads: CASSPIYEQYF. Here the CDR3 DNA reads TGTGCCAGCTCACCTATCTACGAGCAGTACTTC. This chain connects TRBV18 to TRBJ2-7; no clear D gene. From germline, CDR1 is KGHSH and CDR2 LQKENI. There are 11 residues in the CDR3. Deletions cut 3 bases from V and 3 bases from J, with 3 bases between.

J is TRBJ1-1 and V is TRBV7-2; D remains ambiguous. CDR3 length equals 12 residues. Trimming left V 5 bases short and J 7 bases short, with 11 bases between. Germline-derived CDR1 and CDR2 are SGHTA and FQGNSA. CDR3 sequence (DNA): TGTGCCAGCAGCAAGGAGTCCCTTGAAGCTTTCTTT. Translating it yields CASSKESLEAFF. Filled out from reference TRBV7-2 and TRBJ1-1, the complete variable domain reads GAGVSQSPSNKVTEKGKDVELRCDPISGHTALYWYRQSLGQGLEFLIYFQGNSAPDKSGLPSDRFSAERTGGSVSTLTIQRTQQEDSAVYLCASSKESLEAFFGQGTRLTVV.

V is TRBV11-2 and J is TRBJ2-2, with D hard to call. V shed 5 bases and J shed 5 bases, with 12 bases lying between them. CDR3 size: 14 residues. Looked up from germline, CDR1 is SGHAT and CDR2 is FQNNGV. CDR3 region: CASSRNRFTGELFF. DNA of the CDR3: TGTGCCAGCAGCCGCAACAGATTTACCGGGGAGCTGTTTTTT.

The V call is TRBV2, the J call TRBJ1-6; D gene unclear. Germline values: CDR1 SNHLY, CDR2 FYNNEI. The V and J ends lost 6 bases and 11 bases respectively, with 11 bases between them. This CDR3 is 12 amino acids long. The CDR3 region is CASRRETTPLHF. In nucleotides, the CDR3 is TGTGCCAGCAGGCGGGAGACAACACCCCTCCACTTT.

This chain uses TRBV6-6 with TRBJ2-3; the D is unclear. V lost 5 bases and J 6 bases, leaving 12 bases between the germline ends. Per the germline V gene, CDR1 is MNHNY and CDR2 is SVGAGI (reference sequence). The CDR3 loop spans 13 amino acids. The chain's CDR3 is CASSIQAGDTQYF. In DNA form, the CDR3 reads TGTGCCAGCAGTATTCAAGCCGGTGATACGCAGTATTTT.

V is TRBV21-1 and J is TRBJ2-7; TRBD1 reflects the table's D call only, with no check against the DNA. TRBV21-1 is a listed pseudogene. The CDR3 extends over 16 amino acids. The CDR3 here is CASSKAERGQNYEQYF. Here the CDR3 DNA reads TGTGCCAGCAGCAAAGCGGAGAGGGGACAAAACTACGAGCAGTACTTC.

This clone was detected only once. The chain links TRBV19 to TRBJ2-5; a possible D gene is TRBD1 (5 bases). With 7 bases removed from V and 3 bases from J, the gap between germline ends came to 15 bases. CDR1 LNHDA and CDR2 SQIVND come from the germline V gene (reference sequence). CDR3 length equals 14 residues. This chain's CDR3 is CASMGRSREETQYF. CDR3 bases: TGTGCCAGTATGGGGCGGAGCAGAGAAGAGACCCAGTACTTC.

CDR3 in amino acids: CSVEIRGGGYTF. The CDR3 region has the DNA TGCAGCGTTGAGATCAGGGGCGGAGGCTACACCTTC. The chain couples TRBV29-1 to TRBJ1-2; D is possibly TRBD1 (6 bases). The V and J ends lost 3 bases and 8 bases respectively, with 13 bases between them. Germline CDR1 is SQVTM and CDR2 is ANQGSEA. The CDR3 has 12 residues.

The CDR3 DNA sequence: TGTGCCAGCAGCCAATTAGCGGGGAGTTCGGATACGCAGTATTTT. Translation gives CASSQLAGSSDTQYF. The chain couples TRBV4-2 to TRBJ2-3, with TRBD2 matching 8 bases. The germline gives CDR1 LGHNA, CDR2 YNFKEQ. The CDR3 spans 15 residues. Losses at the gene ends were 2 bases for V and 6 bases for J; bases not matched to a gene: 7.

The chain has TRBV5-1 and TRBJ1-1, with 9 nucleotides matching TRBD1. The CDR3 contains 18 residues. In germline, CDR1 is SGHRS, CDR2 YFSETQ. J lost 1 base, V lost 3 bases, and 13 bases had no gene match. CDR3 residues: CASSSGTGQLDENTEAFF. DNA of the CDR3: TGCGCCAGCAGCTCGGGGACAGGGCAATTAGACGAGAACACTGAAGCTTTCTTT.

The gene calls are TRBV11-2 and TRBJ1-2; 7 bases are shared with TRBD1. This CDR3 has 15 amino acids. Germline V CDR1 and CDR2: SGHAT, FQNNGV. J gave up 2 bases and V 2 bases, and 5 bases lay outside the gene matches. CDR3 in amino acids: CASSLNNRGNYGYTF. CDR3 coding DNA: TGTGCCAGCAGCTTAAACAACAGGGGAAACTATGGCTACACCTTC.

The rearrangement uses TRBV5-1 and TRBJ2-5; perhaps TRBD2 as D (6 bases). The CDR3 is made up of 15 amino acids. Germline CDR1 and CDR2: SGHRS and YFSETQ. The ends were cut back, 4 bases at V and 1 base at J, with 14 bases in the middle. CDR3 loop: CASSALGDSQETQYF. The DNA of the CDR3 is TGCGCCAGCAGCGCACTCGGGGACTCCCAAGAGACCCAGTACTTC.

This clone was recorded once. The chain links TRBV2 to TRBJ2-7; TRBD1 agrees at 9 bases. Germline assignment: CDR1 SNHLY and CDR2 FYNNEI. Trimming took 7 bases from V and 1 from J; bases not matched to a gene: 5. The CDR3 covers 14 residues. The CDR3 DNA reads as TGTGCCAGCATGATTGGGACAGGGTCCTACGAGCAGTACTTC. Residues: CASMIGTGSYEQYF.

The rearrangement links TRBV25-1 to TRBJ1-1; D remains unclear. V gave up 7 bases and J gave up 4 bases, with 13 bases separating them. The CDR3 consists of 13 residues. Germline CDR1 reads MGHDK; CDR2 reads SYGVNS. For the CDR3, the DNA is TGTGCCAGCATGTGGGCCCTGGGCACTGAAGCTTTCTTT. Translation gives CASMWALGTEAFF.